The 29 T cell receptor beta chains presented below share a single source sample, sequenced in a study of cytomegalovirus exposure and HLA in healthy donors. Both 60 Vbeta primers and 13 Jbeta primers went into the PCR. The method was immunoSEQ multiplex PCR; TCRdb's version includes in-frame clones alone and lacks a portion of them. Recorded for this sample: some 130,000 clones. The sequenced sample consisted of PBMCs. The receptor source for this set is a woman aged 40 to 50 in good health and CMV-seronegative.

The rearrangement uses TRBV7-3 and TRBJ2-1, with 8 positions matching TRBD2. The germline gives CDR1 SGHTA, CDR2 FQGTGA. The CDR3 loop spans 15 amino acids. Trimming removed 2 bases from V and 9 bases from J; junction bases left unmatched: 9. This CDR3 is CASSLELAGTGEQFF. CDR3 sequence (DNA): TGTGCCAGCAGCTTAGAATTAGCGGGGACGGGTGAGCAGTTCTTC.

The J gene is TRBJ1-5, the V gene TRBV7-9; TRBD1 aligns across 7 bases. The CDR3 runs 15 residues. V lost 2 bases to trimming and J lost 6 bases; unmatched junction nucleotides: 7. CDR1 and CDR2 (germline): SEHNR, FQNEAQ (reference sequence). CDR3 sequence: CASSLYRGRLQPQHF. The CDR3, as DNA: TGTGCCAGCAGCTTATACAGGGGACGGCTTCAGCCCCAGCATTTT.

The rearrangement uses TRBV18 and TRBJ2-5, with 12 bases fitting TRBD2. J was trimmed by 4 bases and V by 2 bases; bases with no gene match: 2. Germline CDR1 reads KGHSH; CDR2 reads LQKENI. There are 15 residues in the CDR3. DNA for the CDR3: TGTGCCAGCTCACCAGTGACTAGCGGGGGAGAGACCCAGTACTTC. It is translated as CASSPVTSGGETQYF.

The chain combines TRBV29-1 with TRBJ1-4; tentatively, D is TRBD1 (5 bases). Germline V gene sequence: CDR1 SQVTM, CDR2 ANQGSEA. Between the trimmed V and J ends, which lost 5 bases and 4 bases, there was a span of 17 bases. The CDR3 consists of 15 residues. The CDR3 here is CSVSLTDPFNEKLFF. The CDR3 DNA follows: TGCAGCGTTTCGTTGACAGACCCCTTTAATGAAAAACTGTTTTTT.

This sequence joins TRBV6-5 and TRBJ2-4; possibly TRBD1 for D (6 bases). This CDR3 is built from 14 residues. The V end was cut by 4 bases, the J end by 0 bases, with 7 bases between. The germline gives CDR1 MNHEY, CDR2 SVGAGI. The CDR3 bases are TGTGCCAGCAGTTCCAGGGGAGCCAAAAACATTCAGTACTTC. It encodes CASSSRGAKNIQYF.

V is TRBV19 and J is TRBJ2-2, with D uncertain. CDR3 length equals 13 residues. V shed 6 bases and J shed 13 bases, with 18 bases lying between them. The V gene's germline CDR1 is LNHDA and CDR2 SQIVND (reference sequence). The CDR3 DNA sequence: TGTGCCAGTAGCCCTGACGTCCAGAGAGGGCTGTTTTTT. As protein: CASSPDVQRGLFF.

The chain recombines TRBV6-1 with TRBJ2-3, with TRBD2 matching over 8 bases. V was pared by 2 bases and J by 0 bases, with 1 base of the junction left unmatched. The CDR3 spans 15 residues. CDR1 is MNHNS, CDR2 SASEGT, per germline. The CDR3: CASSEIAGSTDTQYF. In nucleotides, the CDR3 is TGTGCCAGCAGTGAAATAGCGGGGAGCACAGATACGCAGTATTTT.

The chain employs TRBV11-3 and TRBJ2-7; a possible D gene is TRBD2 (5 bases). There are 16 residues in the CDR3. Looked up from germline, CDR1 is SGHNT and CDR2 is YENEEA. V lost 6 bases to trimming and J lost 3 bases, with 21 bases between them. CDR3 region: CASSPGGGLESYEQYF. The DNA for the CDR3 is TGTGCCAGCAGTCCGGGTGGAGGTCTGGAAAGCTACGAGCAGTACTTC.

CDR3 nucleotide sequence: TGTGCCAGCAGCGCCCGAGGTTTGAACACTGAAGCTTTCTTT. This sequence encodes CASSARGLNTEAFF. The chain combines TRBV9 with TRBJ1-1; D gene unclear. The length of the CDR3 is 14 residues. Germline V gene lookup returns CDR1 SGDLS and CDR2 YYNGEE. Trimming took off 3 bases at V and 0 bases at J, with 9 bases between the two ends.

This CDR3 reads CASSRDRNAGTEAFF. CDR3 coding DNA: TGCGCCAGCAGCAGGGACAGAAATGCAGGCACTGAAGCTTTCTTT. The chain joins TRBV5-1 to TRBJ1-1, with 7 bases lining up with TRBD1. CDR1 is SGHRS, CDR2 YFSETQ, per germline. V was pared by 4 bases and J by 4 bases, with 10 bases of the junction left unmatched. The CDR3 extends over 15 amino acids.

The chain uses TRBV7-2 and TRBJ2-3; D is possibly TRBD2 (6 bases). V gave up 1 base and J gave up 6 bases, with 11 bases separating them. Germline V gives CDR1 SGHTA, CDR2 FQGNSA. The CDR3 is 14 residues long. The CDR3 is CASSLVRAGDTQYF. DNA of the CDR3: TGTGCCAGCAGCTTAGTAAGGGCGGGGGATACGCAGTATTTT.

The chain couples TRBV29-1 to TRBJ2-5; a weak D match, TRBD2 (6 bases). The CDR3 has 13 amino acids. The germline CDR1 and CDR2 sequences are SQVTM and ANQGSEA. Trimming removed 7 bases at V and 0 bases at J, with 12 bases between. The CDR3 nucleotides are TGCAGCGCGCCGGGACTCAACCAAGAGACCCAGTACTTC. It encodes CSAPGLNQETQYF.

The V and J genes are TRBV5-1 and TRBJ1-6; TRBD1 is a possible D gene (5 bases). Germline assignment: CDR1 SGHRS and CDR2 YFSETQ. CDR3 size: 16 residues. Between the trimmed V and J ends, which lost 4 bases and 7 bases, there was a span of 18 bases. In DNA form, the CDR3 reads TGCGCCAGCAGCAACCGACCGGGGGGGATCAATTCACCCCTCCACTTT. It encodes CASSNRPGGINSPLHF.

For the CDR3, the DNA is TGCGCCAGCAGCTCATTGAGTCGGCAGGGCTCCTCGAACACTGAAGCTTTCTTT. Amino acid sequence: CASSSLSRQGSSNTEAFF. The chain has TRBV5-1 and TRBJ1-1, with D possibly matching TRBD1 (5 bases). The CDR3 contains 18 residues. Looked up from germline, CDR1 is SGHRS and CDR2 is YFSETQ. V lost 3 bases to trimming and J lost 1 base, with 22 bases between them.

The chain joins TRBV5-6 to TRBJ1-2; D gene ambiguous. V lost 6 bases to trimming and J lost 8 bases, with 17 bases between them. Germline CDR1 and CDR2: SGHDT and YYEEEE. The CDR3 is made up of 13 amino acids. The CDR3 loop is CASTSDRPGGYTF. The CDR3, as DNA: TGTGCCAGCACCTCGGACCGTCCGGGGGGCTACACCTTC.

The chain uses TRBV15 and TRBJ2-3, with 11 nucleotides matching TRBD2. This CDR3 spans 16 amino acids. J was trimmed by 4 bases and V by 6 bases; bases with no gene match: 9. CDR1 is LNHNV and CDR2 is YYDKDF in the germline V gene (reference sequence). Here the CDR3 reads CATSPGLAAPSDTQYF. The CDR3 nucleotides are TGTGCCACCAGTCCGGGACTAGCGGCCCCATCAGATACGCAGTATTTT.

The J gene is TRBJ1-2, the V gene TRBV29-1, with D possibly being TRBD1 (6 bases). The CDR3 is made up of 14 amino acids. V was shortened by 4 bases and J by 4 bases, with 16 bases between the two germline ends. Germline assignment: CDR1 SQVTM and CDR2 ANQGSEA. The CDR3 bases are TGCAGCGTTGGGGGGCCAGGGGCGAGCTATGGCTACACCTTC. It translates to CSVGGPGASYGYTF. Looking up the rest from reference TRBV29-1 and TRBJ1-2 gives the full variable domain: SAVISQKPSRDICQRGTSLTIQCQVDSQVTMMFWYRQQPGQSLTLIATANQGSEATYESGFVIDKFPISRPNLTFSTLTVSNMSPEDSSIYLCSVGGPGASYGYTFGSGTRLTVV.

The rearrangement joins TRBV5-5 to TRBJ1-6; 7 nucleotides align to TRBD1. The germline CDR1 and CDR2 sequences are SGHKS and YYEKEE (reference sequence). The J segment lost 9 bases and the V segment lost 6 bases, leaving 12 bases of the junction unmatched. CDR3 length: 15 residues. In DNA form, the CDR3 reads TGTGCCAGCACCAGGAGCGGACAGGAGGTTTCACCCCTCCACTTT. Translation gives CASTRSGQEVSPLHF.

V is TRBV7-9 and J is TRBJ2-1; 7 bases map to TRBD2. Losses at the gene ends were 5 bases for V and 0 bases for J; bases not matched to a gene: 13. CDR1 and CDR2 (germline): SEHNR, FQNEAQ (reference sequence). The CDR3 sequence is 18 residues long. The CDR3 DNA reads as TGTGCCAGCAGCGACGGGCGGGGGACCTTTTTCTCCTACAATGAGCAGTTCTTC. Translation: CASSDGRGTFFSYNEQFF.

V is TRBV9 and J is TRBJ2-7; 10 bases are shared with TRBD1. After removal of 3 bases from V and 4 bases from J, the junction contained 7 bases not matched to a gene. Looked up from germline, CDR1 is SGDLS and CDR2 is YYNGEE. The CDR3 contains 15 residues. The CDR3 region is CASSGDRGQKYEQYF. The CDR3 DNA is TGTGCCAGCAGCGGAGACAGGGGGCAAAAGTACGAGCAGTACTTC.

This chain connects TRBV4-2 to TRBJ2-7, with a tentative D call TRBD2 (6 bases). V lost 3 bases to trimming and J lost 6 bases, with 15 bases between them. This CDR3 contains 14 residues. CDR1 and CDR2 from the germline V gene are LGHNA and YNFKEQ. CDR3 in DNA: TGTGCCAGCAGCCAGGACTACACTAGCATCGAGCAGTACTTC. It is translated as CASSQDYTSIEQYF.

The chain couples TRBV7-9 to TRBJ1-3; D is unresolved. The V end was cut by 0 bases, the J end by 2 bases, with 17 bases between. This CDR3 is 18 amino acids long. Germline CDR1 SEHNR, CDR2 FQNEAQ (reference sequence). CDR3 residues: CASSLARGRLTAGNTIYF. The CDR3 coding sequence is TGTGCCAGCAGCTTAGCGCGGGGTAGGCTTACGGCTGGAAACACCATATATTTT.

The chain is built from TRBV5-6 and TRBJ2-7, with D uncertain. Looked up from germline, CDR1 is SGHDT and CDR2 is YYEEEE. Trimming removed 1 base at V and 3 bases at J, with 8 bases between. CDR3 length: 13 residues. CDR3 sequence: CASSLKASYEQYF. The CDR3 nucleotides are TGTGCCAGCAGCTTGAAAGCTAGCTACGAGCAGTACTTC.

In nucleotides, the CDR3 is TGTGCCAGCAGTCTGTCGACAGGGGATAATGAGCAGTTCTTC. Its translation: CASSLSTGDNEQFF. The chain recombines TRBV7-9 with TRBJ2-1; 8 nucleotides align to TRBD1. CDR1 is SEHNR, CDR2 FQNEAQ, per germline (reference sequence). V lost 6 bases and J lost 7; bases outside the gene matches: 8. The CDR3 contains 14 residues. The variable domain in full, with the rest retrieved from reference TRBV7-9 and TRBJ2-1, is DTGVSQNPRHKITKRGQNVTFRCDPISEHNRLYWYRQTLGQGPEFLTYFQNEAQLEKSRLLSDRFSAERPKGSFSTLEIQRTEQGDSAMYLCASSLSTGDNEQFFGPGTRLTVL.

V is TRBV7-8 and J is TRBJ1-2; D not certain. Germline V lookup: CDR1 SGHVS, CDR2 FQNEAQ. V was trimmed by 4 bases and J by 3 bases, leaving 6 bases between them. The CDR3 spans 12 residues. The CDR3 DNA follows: TGTGCCAGCAGCTCCCAGGACTATGGCTACACCTTC. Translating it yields CASSSQDYGYTF. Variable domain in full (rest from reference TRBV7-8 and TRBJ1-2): GAGVSQSPRYKVAKRGQDVALRCDPISGHVSLFWYQQALGQGPEFLTYFQNEAQLDKSGLPSDRFFAERPEGSVSTLKIQRTQQEDSAVYLCASSSQDYGYTFGSGTRLTVV.

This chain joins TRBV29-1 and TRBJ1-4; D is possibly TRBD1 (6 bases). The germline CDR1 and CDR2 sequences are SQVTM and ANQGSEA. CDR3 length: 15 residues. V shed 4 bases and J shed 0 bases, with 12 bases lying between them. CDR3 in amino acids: CSVGGRPATNEKLFF. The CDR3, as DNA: TGCAGCGTTGGGGGGCGACCTGCAACTAATGAAAAACTGTTTTTT.

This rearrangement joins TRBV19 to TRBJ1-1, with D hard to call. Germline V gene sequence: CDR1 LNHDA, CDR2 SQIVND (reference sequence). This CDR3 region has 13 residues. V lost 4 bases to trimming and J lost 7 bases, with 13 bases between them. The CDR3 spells CASSTRLEGEAFF. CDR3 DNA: TGTGCCAGTAGTACCCGGCTAGAGGGTGAAGCTTTCTTT.

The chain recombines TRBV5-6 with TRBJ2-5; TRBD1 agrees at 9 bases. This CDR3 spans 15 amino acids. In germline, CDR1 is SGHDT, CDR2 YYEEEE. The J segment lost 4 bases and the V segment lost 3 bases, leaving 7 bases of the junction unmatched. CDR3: CASSSTGGWTETQYF. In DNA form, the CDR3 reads TGTGCCAGCAGCTCGACAGGGGGGTGGACAGAGACCCAGTACTTC.

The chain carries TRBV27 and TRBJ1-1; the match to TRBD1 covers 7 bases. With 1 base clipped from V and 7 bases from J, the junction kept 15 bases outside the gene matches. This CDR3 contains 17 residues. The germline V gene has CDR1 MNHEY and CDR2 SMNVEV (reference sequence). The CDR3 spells CASSLYVGGGAMGEAFF. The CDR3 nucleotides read TGTGCCAGCAGTTTATACGTCGGAGGGGGCGCGATGGGTGAAGCTTTCTTT.